This T cell receptor (beta chain) derives from a study of a mutant IDH1 vaccine in newly diagnosed glioma. Study at large: Before enrollment, patients got radiotherapy alone, temozolomide alone, or mostly the combination. Visit V12 was at week 35; visit V13 was at week 47.

CDR1 is SGHAT and CDR2 is FQNNGV in the germline V gene. This CDR3 comprises 13 residues. V was clipped by 1 base and J by 3 bases, with 7 bases between them. Repertoires were generated with immunoSEQ multiplex PCR, while TCRdb's copy carries only in-frame clones and drops some. The table includes roughly 32,000 clones, almost 80% detected once. Regarding this clone: Its antigen remains unidentified.

The time point here: week 35, safety follow-up. Topical imiquimod was applied with each vaccine dose, which held 300 ug of mutant IDH1 20-mer peptide. Patients were given eight vaccinations, scheduled in weeks 1, 3, 5, 7, 11, 15, 19 and 23. The donors' diagnosis was new WHO grade 3 or 4 astrocytoma that was IDH1-mutant and ATRX-lost. The V gene is TRBV11-2, the J gene TRBJ2-7, with D possibly TRBD2 on 5 matching bases. The sample was PBMCs, taken from a glioma patient whose treatment included an IDH1 peptide vaccine. The clonotype originates from a woman between 25 and 40 years old with glioma. Some clones in this sample may be carry-over from other donors' samples. CDR3 loop: CASSLGGNYEQYF. Here the CDR3 DNA reads TGTGCCAGCAGCTTAGGAGGGAACTACGAGCAGTACTTC.